The sample holds a few counts of the clone carrying this T cell receptor beta chain. This entry is derived from a study of patients and donors after allogeneic stem cell transplantation. Germline CDR1 is MGHDK and CDR2 is SYGVNS. V was clipped by 1 base and J by 5 bases, with 11 bases between them. This CDR3 spans 14 amino acids. One entry per CDR3 protein, called by TCRdb with MiXCR from the RT-PCR reads. The sample lists approximately 170,000 distinct CDR3 sequences; 24% were seen once. The V call is TRBV25-1, the J call TRBJ1-1; the D is unclear. This receptor was identified in a human donor who was either an allogeneic HSCT recipient or a stem cell or donor lymphocyte infusion donor (not recorded which). It is not recorded whose cells these are; they may come from a transplant donor. Sequencing was carried out using blood, either unsorted or a sorted T cell fraction (not recorded which). CDR3 nucleotides: TGTGCCAGCAGTGAATGGGATCTTGCTACTGAAGCTTTCTTT. Translation: CASSEWDLATEAFF. Based on the CDR3 plus reference TRBV25-1 and TRBJ1-1, the full variable domain is EADIYQTPRYLVIGTGKKITLECSQTMGHDKMYWYQQDPGMELHLIHYSYGVNSTEKGDLSSESTVSRIRTEHFPLTLESARPSHTSQYLCASSEWDLATEAFFGQGTRLTVV.